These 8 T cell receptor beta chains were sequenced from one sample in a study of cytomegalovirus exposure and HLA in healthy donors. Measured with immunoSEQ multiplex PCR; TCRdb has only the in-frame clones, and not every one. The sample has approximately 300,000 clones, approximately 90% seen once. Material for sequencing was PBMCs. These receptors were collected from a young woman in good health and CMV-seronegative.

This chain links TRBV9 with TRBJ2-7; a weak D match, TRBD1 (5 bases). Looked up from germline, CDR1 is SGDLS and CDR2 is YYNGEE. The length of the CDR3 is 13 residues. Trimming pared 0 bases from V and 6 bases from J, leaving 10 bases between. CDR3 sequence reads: CASSVGSGPEQYF. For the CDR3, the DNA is TGTGCCAGCAGCGTAGGGTCAGGGCCCGAGCAGTACTTC.

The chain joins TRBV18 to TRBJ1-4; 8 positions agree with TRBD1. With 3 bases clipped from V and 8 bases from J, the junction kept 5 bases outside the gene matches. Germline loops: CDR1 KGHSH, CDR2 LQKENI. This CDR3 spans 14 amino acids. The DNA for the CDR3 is TGTGCCAGCTCACCGGGACAGGAAGGGGAAAAACTGTTTTTT. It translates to CASSPGQEGEKLFF.

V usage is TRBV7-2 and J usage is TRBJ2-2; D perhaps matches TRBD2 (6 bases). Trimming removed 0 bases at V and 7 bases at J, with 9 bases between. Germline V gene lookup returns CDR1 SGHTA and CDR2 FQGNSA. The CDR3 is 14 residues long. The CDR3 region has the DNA TGTGCCAGCAGCTTAGCTCTGCGGGGCGGGGAGCTGTTTTTT. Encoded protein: CASSLALRGGELFF.

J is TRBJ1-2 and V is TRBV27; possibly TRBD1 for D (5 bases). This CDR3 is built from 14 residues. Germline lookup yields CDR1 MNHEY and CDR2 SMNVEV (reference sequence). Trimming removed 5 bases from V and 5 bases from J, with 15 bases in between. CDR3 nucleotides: TGTGCCAGCAGTATGTCAGGGAGGGGATATGGCTACACCTTC. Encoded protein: CASSMSGRGYGYTF.

CDR3 protein: CASSQVQGSTDTQYF. The CDR3, as DNA: TGCGCCAGCAGCCAAGTACAGGGAAGCACAGATACGCAGTATTTT. V gene TRBV4-3 combines with J gene TRBJ2-3; D is possibly TRBD1 (6 bases). Germline-derived CDR1 and CDR2 are LGHNA and YSLEER. V was shortened by 1 base and J by 0 bases, with 8 bases between the two germline ends. This CDR3 contains 15 residues.

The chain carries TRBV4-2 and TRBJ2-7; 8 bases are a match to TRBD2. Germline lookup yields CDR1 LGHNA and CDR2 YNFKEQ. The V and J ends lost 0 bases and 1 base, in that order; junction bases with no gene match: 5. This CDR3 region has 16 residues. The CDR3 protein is CASSQETTSESYEQYF. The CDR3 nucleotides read TGTGCCAGCAGCCAAGAGACGACTAGCGAGTCCTACGAGCAGTACTTC.

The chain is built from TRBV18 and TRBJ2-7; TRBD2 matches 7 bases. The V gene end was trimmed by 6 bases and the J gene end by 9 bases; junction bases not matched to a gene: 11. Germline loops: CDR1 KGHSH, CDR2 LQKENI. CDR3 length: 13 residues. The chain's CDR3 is CASSGTAGEGQYF. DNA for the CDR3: TGTGCCAGCTCGGGGACTGCCGGGGAGGGGCAGTACTTC.

The CDR3 spells CSAMTGGEAFF. The CDR3 nucleotides read TGCAGTGCTATGACAGGGGGGGAAGCTTTCTTT. The rearrangement links TRBV20-1 to TRBJ1-1, with TRBD1 identical over 9 bases. In germline, CDR1 is DFQATT, CDR2 SNEGSKA (reference sequence). The CDR3 is 11 residues long. V shed 4 bases and J 8 bases; nucleotides not matched to a gene: 2.